This passage covers 23 T cell receptor beta chains from one sample sequenced in a study of T-cell reconstitution after alpha-beta-depleted transplantation in children. It was with unique molecular identifiers that the TCRbeta library was prepared. In TCRdb, the PCR reads were re-called with MiXCR into one record per CDR3 protein. Of approximately 79,000 distinct CDR3 sequences in the sample, about a sixth are singletons; the top ten hold roughly half. This specimen was PBMCs, mostly from graft donor cells, taken 360 days after TCRalphabeta/CD19-depleted stem cell transplant. The receptor set was obtained from a male patient between 2 and 15 years old who had a stem cell transplant for acute lymphoblastic leukemia, so the T cells may come from the graft donor.

Many counts were recorded for this clonotype. CDR3 amino acids: CASSHQAGGPYEQYF. The CDR3 DNA reads as TGCGCCAGCAGCCACCAGGCGGGAGGGCCTTACGAGCAGTACTTC. This rearrangement joins TRBV5-1 to TRBJ2-7; 9 bases match TRBD2. This CDR3 has 15 amino acids. Trimming removed 4 bases from V and 4 bases from J; junction bases left unmatched: 9. CDR1 is SGHRS, CDR2 YFSETQ, per germline.

This clonotype was detected a few times. The chain couples TRBV12-3 or TRBV12-4 to TRBJ2-2; D might be TRBD1 (5 bases). Trimming took off 7 bases at V and 5 bases at J, with 11 bases between the two ends. The CDR3 consists of 13 residues. The CDR3: CASTPRGTGELFF. The CDR3 DNA reads TGTGCCAGCACCCCAAGGGGAACCGGGGAGCTGTTTTTT.

The table lists this clonotype with many counts. The chain combines TRBV12-3 or TRBV12-4 with TRBJ2-2; the match to TRBD1 covers 9 bases. After removal of 7 bases from V and 9 bases from J, the junction contained 15 bases not matched to a gene. This CDR3 is 16 amino acids long. Here the CDR3 DNA reads TGTGCCAGCACCTTAGGGGGGGGACAGGGCAACAGGGAGCTGTTTTTT. Amino acid sequence: CASTLGGGQGNRELFF.

The gene calls are TRBV12-3 or TRBV12-4 and TRBJ2-3; 10 bases align to TRBD2. This CDR3 contains 18 residues. DNA for the CDR3: TGTACCTGCCTTTTAAGACTAGCGGGTGGAAGCAGCACAGATACGCAGTATTTT. Translating gives CTCLLRLAGGSSTDTQYF.

This clonotype came up a few times. The chain combines TRBV10-3 with TRBJ2-7, with D possibly being TRBD1 or TRBD2 (5 bases each). V lost 2 bases to trimming and J lost 2 bases, with 10 bases between them. CDR1 is ENHRY, CDR2 SYGVKD, per germline. The CDR3 runs 14 residues. CDR3 nucleotides: TGTGCCATCAGTGAGATGCCGGGACCCTACGAGCAGTACTTC. It is translated as CAISEMPGPYEQYF.

This clonotype was recorded many times. Written as DNA, the CDR3 is TGTGCCAGCAGTCCCTCGGCTAGCACAGATACGCAGTATTTT. Translation: CASSPSASTDTQYF. The chain employs TRBV27 and TRBJ2-3; D is undetermined. The V gene lost 5 bases and the J gene lost 0 bases, with 9 bases spanning the gap. Looked up from germline, CDR1 is MNHEY and CDR2 is SMNVEV (reference sequence). CDR3 length: 14 residues.

This clonotype was seen repeatedly, ten times or more. This chain links TRBV7-2 with TRBJ2-3; D not certain. Looked up from germline, CDR1 is SGHTA and CDR2 is FQGNSA. The V end lost 1 base, the J end lost 3 bases, and 8 bases lay between the germline ends. There are 14 residues in the CDR3. The CDR3 nucleotides read TGTGCCAGCAGCTTAGGGATCGCGACAGATACGCAGTATTTT. This encodes CASSLGIATDTQYF.

This clonotype appeared many times. V is TRBV7-6 and J is TRBJ1-5; maybe TRBD1 (6 bases). The germline gives CDR1 SGHVS, CDR2 FNYEAQ. The CDR3 consists of 14 residues. V lost 1 base, J lost 3 bases, and 7 bases lay in between. CDR3 sequence (DNA): TGTGCCAGCAGCTTAGGGACAGTCAATCAGCCCCAGCATTTT. Its protein product is CASSLGTVNQPQHF.

This clonotype was detected only a few times. This chain links TRBV12-3 or TRBV12-4 with TRBJ2-1, with D hard to call. The CDR3 sequence is 14 residues long. The V gene lost 6 bases and the J gene lost 0 bases, with 9 bases spanning the gap. The CDR3 bases are TGTGCCAGCAGCCCAGACCCCTCCTACAATGAGCAGTTCTTC. Translated, it gives CASSPDPSYNEQFF.

Comment on this clonotype: One junction end disagrees with the germline gene, perhaps due to a read error. The chain carries TRBV6-5 and TRBJ1-1; D unresolved. This CDR3 is built from 14 residues. Germline V gives CDR1 MNHEY, CDR2 SVGAGI. The CDR3 reads CASSYRVGSTEAFF. The CDR3 DNA reads TGTGCCAGCAGTTACAGGGTGGGGTCCACTGAAGCTTTTTTT.

The CDR3 nucleotides read TGCGCCAGCAGCAAGAAGCCGGGACTAGCGGGATTCGCCTACGAGCAGTACTTC. It is translated as CASSKKPGLAGFAYEQYF. The V gene is TRBV5-1, the J gene TRBJ2-7, with 13 bases that match TRBD2. V was pared by 4 bases and J by 2 bases, with 12 bases of the junction left unmatched. The CDR3 is 18 residues long. Looked up from germline, CDR1 is SGHRS and CDR2 is YFSETQ. Full variable domain (rest looked up from reference TRBV5-1 and TRBJ2-7): KAGVTQTPRYLIKTRGQQVTLSCSPISGHRSVSWYQQTPGQGLQFLFEYFSETQRNKGNFPGRFSGRQFSNSRSEMNVSTLELGDSALYLCASSKKPGLAGFAYEQYFGPGTRLTVT.

The V and J genes are TRBV4-1 and TRBJ2-2; D might be TRBD1 (6 bases). The CDR3 is 16 amino acids. The V and J ends lost 1 base and 2 bases respectively, with 11 bases between them. In germline, CDR1 is MGHRA, CDR2 YSYEKL. CDR3 sequence reads: CASSQGQGQNTGELFF. The CDR3 coding sequence is TGCGCCAGCAGCCAAGGTCAGGGGCAAAACACCGGGGAGCTGTTTTTT.

The CDR3 region is CASSLGANEQFF. The CDR3 DNA follows: TGTGCCAGCAGCTTAGGGGCCAATGAGCAGTTCTTC. The genes are TRBV7-9 and TRBJ2-1; D remains ambiguous. Germline loops: CDR1 SEHNR, CDR2 FQNEAQ (reference sequence). This CDR3 comprises 12 residues. Trimming stripped 1 base from V and 6 bases from J, with 4 bases between.

Only a few counts were recorded for this clonotype. The chain is built from TRBV12-3 or TRBV12-4 and TRBJ2-7, with 7 nucleotides matching TRBD1. CDR3 length: 13 amino acids. J was trimmed by 4 bases and V by 3 bases; bases with no gene match: 3. The CDR3 DNA is TGTGCCAGCAGTTTGACAGGGTATTACGAGCAGTACTTC. The encoded protein is CASSLTGYYEQYF.

CDR3 coding DNA: TGTGCCAGCAGTCTCACCAGGGATTCACCCCTCCACTTT. This translates into CASSLTRDSPLHF. The chain couples TRBV11-2 to TRBJ1-6; perhaps TRBD1 as D (5 bases). The V and J ends lost 6 bases and 8 bases respectively, with 11 bases between them. This CDR3 is built from 13 residues. Germline V CDR1 and CDR2: SGHAT, FQNNGV.

This clonotype was seen more than once but under ten times. The J gene is TRBJ2-5, the V gene TRBV6-5; D is possibly TRBD1 (6 bases). Germline-derived CDR1 and CDR2 are MNHEY and SVGAGI. The CDR3 covers 14 residues. The V end was cut by 2 bases, the J end by 2 bases, with 9 bases between. CDR3 DNA sequence: TGTGCCAGCAGTTACGGGGACAAACAAGAGACCCAGTACTTC. It translates to CASSYGDKQETQYF.

This clonotype was counted between two and nine times. The chain couples TRBV2 to TRBJ1-2; D is possibly TRBD1 (5 bases). V was shortened by 4 bases and J by 4 bases, with 10 bases between the two germline ends. There are 13 residues in the CDR3. Germline loops: CDR1 SNHLY, CDR2 FYNNEI. CDR3 in DNA: TGTGCCAGCAGTGTCGGGACGGTCTATGGCTACACCTTC. Translation gives CASSVGTVYGYTF.

This clonotype was seen only a few times. This chain connects TRBV6-5 to TRBJ2-1, with unresolved D. V was trimmed by 7 bases and J by 1 base, leaving 11 bases between them. The germline CDR1 and CDR2 sequences are MNHEY and SVGAGI. This CDR3 is 14 amino acids long. CDR3 nucleotides: TGTGCCAGCAAAAAAGAGTGGTCCTACAATGAGCAGTTCTTC. Its translation: CASKKEWSYNEQFF.

This clonotype was counted between two and nine times. The chain uses TRBV27 and TRBJ2-7, with TRBD2 identical over 12 bases. Germline trimming cut 3 bases from V and 4 bases from J; bases unmatched to any gene: 4. Germline lookup yields CDR1 MNHEY and CDR2 SMNVEV (reference sequence). This CDR3 region has 15 residues. The CDR3 DNA follows: TGTGCCAGCAGTTTCGATGGGACTAGCGGGTACGAGCAGTACTTC. As protein: CASSFDGTSGYEQYF.

The V gene is TRBV27, the J gene TRBJ2-7, with TRBD2 identical over 11 bases. Looked up from germline, CDR1 is MNHEY and CDR2 is SMNVEV (reference sequence). With V trimmed by 4 bases and J by 9 bases, 8 bases remained unmatched. The CDR3 spans 14 residues. CDR3 residues: CASSCLAGGCVQYF. The CDR3 nucleotides are TGTGCCAGCAGTTGCCTAGCGGGAGGCTGTGTGCAGTACTTC.

The chain carries TRBV12-3 or TRBV12-4 and TRBJ2-1, with 7 bases identical to TRBD2. This CDR3 has 15 residues. V lost 8 bases and J lost 6; bases outside the gene matches: 13. In DNA, the CDR3 is TGTGCCAGCCGTGGAGCGGGGCCTGGGGGCAATGAGCAGTTCTTC. Translation gives CASRGAGPGGNEQFF.

The genes are TRBV3-1 and TRBJ2-4; no clear D gene. Looked up from germline, CDR1 is LGHDT and CDR2 is YNNKEL (reference sequence). The CDR3 is 15 amino acids. Between the trimmed V and J ends, which lost 0 bases and 0 bases, there was a span of 6 bases. The CDR3 bases are TGTGCCAGCAGCCAAGATTTCGGAGCCAAAAACATTCAGTACTTC. This translates into CASSQDFGAKNIQYF.

V gene TRBV20-1 combines with J gene TRBJ2-3, with D hard to call. The germline V gene has CDR1 DFQATT and CDR2 SNEGSKA (reference sequence). V lost 6 bases, J lost 2 bases, and 15 bases lay in between. The CDR3 length is 14 residues. The CDR3 protein is CSAKRSFDTDTQYF. The CDR3 coding sequence is TGCAGTGCCAAGAGGAGCTTCGACACAGATACGCAGTATTTT.